These T cell receptor beta chains were read from a single sample in a study of T cell responses to AZD1222 COVID-19 vaccine. This table comes from immunoSEQ multiplex PCR, and its TCRdb copy is limited to in-frame clones, with some not included. The sample contains about 100,000 clones, approximately 88% of which appear only once. The sample in question was peripheral blood, obtained on day 0 of AZD1222 vaccination. Receptors were obtained from an adult in good health. Both conserved end residues are part of each CDR3. D genes are given only for firm matches. Size tells how often a clone was seen (once, few, many) or the class of an expanded clone, and some rows leave it out.

TRBV5-6	12	-	-	TRBJ1-1	TGTGCCAGCAGCTTTCTGGGGGCTGAAGCTTTCTTT	CASSFLGAEAFF
TRBV12-3/TRBV12-4	12	TRBD1	-	TRBJ2-1	TGTGCCAGCAGTCCAGGGGGAGACGAGCAGTTCTTC	CASSPGGDEQFF
TRBV5-1	18	TRBD1	-	TRBJ1-1	TGCGCCAGCCGGAGTCCAGGGGGCTTCCTGGGAATGAACACTGAAGCTTTCTTT	CASRSPGGFLGMNTEAFF
TRBV15	16	TRBD1	once	TRBJ1-2	TGTGCCACCAGCAGAAGACAGGGCAGGAGGAACTATGGCTACACCTTC	CATSRRQGRRNYGYTF
TRBV5-4	17	TRBD2	few	TRBJ2-5	TGTGCCAGCAGCTTGGCAAGCGGGGGCAATGTACAAGAGACCCAGTACTTC	CASSLASGGNVQETQYF
TRBV18	16	TRBD2	-	TRBJ2-3	TGTGCCAGCTCACCCCGGGGTAGCGGGGGCACAGATACGCAGTATTTT	CASSPRGSGGTDTQYF
TRBV15	16	TRBD1	-	TRBJ1-1	TGTGCCACCAGCTCGCCAGGGGGAAACATGAACACTGAAGCTTTCTTT	CATSSPGGNMNTEAFF
TRBV19	15	TRBD1	-	TRBJ1-4	TGTGCCAGTAGTATGACAGGGCGGGTTAATGAAAAACTGTTTTTT	CASSMTGRVNEKLFF
TRBV4-2	18	TRBD2	-	TRBJ2-5	TGTGCCAGCAGCCAAGAAGGACTAGCGGGGGGGCGCTCCGAGACCCAGTACTTC	CASSQEGLAGGRSETQYF
TRBV6-5	13	TRBD2	-	TRBJ2-3	TGTGCCAGCCGAGGGGACTACACAGATACGCAGTATTTT	CASRGDYTDTQYF
TRBV5-1	14	-	-	TRBJ1-4	TGCGCCAGCAGCTTGGCGGGGGGCGATGAAAAACTGTTTTTT	CASSLAGGDEKLFF
TRBV28	14	TRBD2	-	TRBJ2-1	TGTGCCAGCAGCCAGCGGGAGCTTTACAATGAGCAGTTCTTC	CASSQRELYNEQFF
TRBV27	14	TRBD1	-	TRBJ1-1	TGTGCCAGCAGTTTAGGAGGGGGCGGCACTGAAGCTTTCTTT	CASSLGGGGTEAFF
TRBV11-3	14	TRBD1	once	TRBJ1-1	TGTGCCAGCAGCTTCTATCAGGGGGGTACTGAAGCTTTCTTT	CASSFYQGGTEAFF
TRBV28	10	-	-	TRBJ2-5	TGTGCCAGCAGTCAAGAGACCCAGTACTTC	CASSQETQYF